These 20 T cell receptor beta chains share one sample of origin, sequenced in a study of T cells in women clearing cervical HPV infection. TCRdb's table, derived via immunoSEQ multiplex PCR, lists solely in-frame clones and lacks some. Here the sample table reports 40,000 or so clones. Sequences were obtained from blood buffy coat. All receptors derive from a woman aged 18 to 75 with a cervical HPV16 infection that either progressed to CIN3+ or cleared (not recorded which).

In regard to this clone: The read finishes 3 residues shy of the CDR3 end, and the germline J gene is used to complete it. J is TRBJ2-3 and V is TRBV5-1; 7 bases match TRBD2. V lost 0 bases and J lost 4; bases outside the gene matches: 2. CDR3 size: 14 residues. The germline V gene has CDR1 SGHRS and CDR2 YFSETQ. This chain's CDR3 is CASSLAGLADTQYF. The covered CDR3 bases are TGCGCCAGCAGCTTGGCTGGACTAGCAGATACG.

In terms of frequency, this clone is medium-sized (0.01 to 0.1%). The read ends 3 residues shy of where the CDR3 ends; the end is completed using the germline J gene. The J gene is TRBJ2-3, the V gene TRBV18; 12 bases are shared with TRBD2. Germline values: CDR1 KGHSH, CDR2 LQKENI. The CDR3 runs 17 residues. V lost 2 bases and J lost 0; bases outside the gene matches: 3. CDR3 in amino acids: CASSPETSGGSTDTQYF. Partial CDR3 DNA: TGTGCCAGCTCACCAGAGACTAGCGGGGGAAGCACAGATACG.

Remarks on this clone: With the read ending 3 residues before the CDR3 end, the germline J gene is used to fill in that end. The chain has TRBV30 and TRBJ1-4, with 8 bases that match TRBD1. CDR3 length: 14 amino acids. After removal of 5 bases from V and 8 bases from J, the junction contained 10 bases not matched to a gene. CDR1 and CDR2 from the germline V gene are GTSNPN and SVGIG (reference sequence). The covered CDR3 bases are TGTGCCTGGGGGGACCGGGACAGGCAGGAAAAA. This gives the protein CAWGDRDRQEK. In full, the CDR3 reads CAWGDRDRQEKLFF.

A note on this clone: The read comes to an end 3 residues before the CDR3 does, leaving the germline J gene to fill in the end. This chain joins TRBV19 and TRBJ2-4; D gene ambiguous. Germline values: CDR1 LNHDA, CDR2 SQIVND (reference sequence). This CDR3 has 13 residues. The CDR3 sequence is CASSATANYGQYF. The part of the CDR3 DNA that was read is TGTGCCAGTAGTGCCACGGCTAACTATGGT. The full variable domain, in which reference TRBV19 and TRBJ2-4 provide the parts outside the CDR3, is DGGITQSPKYLFRKEGQNVTLSCEQNLNHDAMYWYRQDPGQGLRLIYYSQIVNDFQKGDIAEGYSVSREKKESFPLTVTSAQKNPTAFYLCASSATANYGQYFGAGTRLSVL.

About this clone itself: Read coverage stops 3 residues before the CDR3 terminus; the germline J gene supplies the remainder. The chain is built from TRBV6-1 and TRBJ2-3, with D unclear. V was clipped by 4 bases and J by 0 bases, with 14 bases between them. The germline V gene encodes CDR1 MNHNS and CDR2 SASEGT. The CDR3 extends over 16 amino acids. The CDR3 is CASSGKTLVSTDTQYF. Partial CDR3 DNA: TGTGCCAGCAGTGGGAAGACTTTAGTTAGCACAGATACG.

Regarding this clone: The read terminates 3 residues ahead of where the CDR3 ends, so the germline J gene completes it. The V gene is TRBV6-4, the J gene TRBJ2-3; no clear D gene. The CDR3 has 15 residues. The V and J ends lost 4 bases and 0 bases respectively, with 11 bases between them. The germline gives CDR1 MRHNA, CDR2 SNTAGT. The sequenced CDR3 bases are TGTGCCAGCAGTGTTGTGGCGGCTAGCACAGATACG. This encodes CASSVVAASTDT. The whole CDR3 region reads CASSVVAASTDTQYF.

Comment on this clone: The missing CDR3 end, 3 residues past where the read stops, is filled in from the germline J gene. The chain employs TRBV29-1 and TRBJ1-4, with D possibly TRBD1 on 6 matching bases. The V gene lost 4 bases and the J gene lost 8 bases, with 23 bases spanning the gap. Germline V gene data show CDR1 as SQVTM and CDR2 as ANQGSEA. The CDR3 extends over 16 amino acids. The DNA read from the CDR3 is TGCAGCGTTGCAACGGCCCAGCACGGGGGGCTAGAAAAA. It yields the protein CSVATAQHGGLEK. The full CDR3 protein is CSVATAQHGGLEKLFF.

On this clone: Relative to the germline gene, one junction end is altered; a read error may explain this. The sequenced fragment ends 3 residues before the CDR3 boundary, so the rest is inferred from the germline J gene. Other DNA sequences in the same sample also yield this CDR3. V is TRBV2 and J is TRBJ1-3; a weak D match, TRBD1 (5 bases). CDR3 size: 17 residues. The germline gives CDR1 SNHLY, CDR2 FYNNEI. The CDR3 loop reads CAVVRTVNKDTGNTIYF. The sequenced part of the CDR3 DNA is TGTGCCGTAGTCCGAACAGTGAATAAAGATACAGGAAACACA.

CDR3 protein: CASRGPSGTGELFF. The sequenced part of the CDR3 DNA is TGTGCCAGCAGGGGGCCCTCGGGCACCGGGGAG. J is TRBJ2-2 and V is TRBV6-2 or TRBV6-3; the D gene is possibly TRBD1 (5 bases). The sequenced fragment ends 3 residues before the CDR3 boundary, so the rest is inferred from the germline J gene. Per germline, CDR1 MNHEY and CDR2 SVGEGT. The V end was cut by 6 bases, the J end by 4 bases, with 12 bases between. The CDR3 runs 14 residues.

In regard to this clone: Coverage ceases 3 residues before the CDR3 finishes, and the germline J gene fills in the end. This sequence joins TRBV5-1 and TRBJ2-2; D unclear. This CDR3 comprises 13 residues. The V end lost 5 bases, the J end lost 5 bases, and 10 bases lay between the germline ends. From germline, CDR1 is SGHRS and CDR2 YFSETQ. The CDR3 reads CASRRLETGELFF. The sequenced CDR3 bases are TGCGCCAGCAGGAGATTAGAGACCGGGGAG.

In regard to this clone: From the germline J gene comes the end of the CDR3, since the read stops 3 residues before it. The J gene is TRBJ2-1, the V gene TRBV5-1, with 7 positions matching TRBD2. In germline, CDR1 is SGHRS, CDR2 YFSETQ. The CDR3 covers 15 residues. With 4 bases clipped from V and 0 bases from J, the junction kept 4 bases outside the gene matches. Incomplete CDR3 DNA: TGCGCCAGCAGCGGGAGCGGGACCTCCTACAATGAG. This encodes CASSGSGTSYNE. The CDR3 reads in full as CASSGSGTSYNEQFF.

A note on this clone: Read data end 3 residues before the CDR3 end; the end is taken from the germline J gene. V and J are TRBV10-3 and TRBJ2-5; D is undetermined. Germline values: CDR1 ENHRY, CDR2 SYGVKD. V gave up 0 bases and J gave up 2 bases, with 16 bases separating them. The CDR3 loop spans 17 amino acids. The DNA read from the CDR3 is TGTGCCATCAGTGAGTCGATGGTCGTCCAGAAACAAGAGACC. Translating it yields CAISESMVVQKQET. The whole CDR3 reads CAISESMVVQKQETQYF.

As to this clone: The sequence runs out 3 residues before the end of the CDR3; the remainder is reconstructed from the germline J gene. The chain carries TRBV7-3 and TRBJ2-3; 9 nucleotides agree with TRBD2. The CDR3 is 16 residues long. Trimming at V came to 2 bases and at J to 5 bases, leaving 8 bases not matched to a gene. Germline V gene data show CDR1 as SGHTA and CDR2 as FQGTGA. CDR3 DNA, as far as it was read: TGTGCCAGCAGCTTAGTCGGTAGCGGGAGTGTAGATACG. Translation: CASSLVGSGSVDT. The full CDR3 reads CASSLVGSGSVDTQYF.

As regards this clone: With the read ending 3 residues before the CDR3 end, the germline J gene is used to fill in that end. This chain connects TRBV7-3 to TRBJ2-1; 12 positions agree with TRBD2. The germline CDR1 and CDR2 sequences are SGHTA and FQGTGA. V was clipped by 4 bases and J by 4 bases; unmatched bases: 2. This CDR3 contains 15 residues. The CDR3 sequence is CASSSTSGGYNEQFF. CDR3 DNA, as far as it was read: TGTGCCAGCAGCTCGACTAGCGGGGGTTACAATGAG.

Comments on this clone: The read ends 3 residues before the CDR3 terminus; that terminus is restored from the germline J gene. V usage is TRBV30 and J usage is TRBJ1-1, with a possible D match to TRBD1 (6 bases). Germline V gene lookup returns CDR1 GTSNPN and CDR2 SVGIG (reference sequence). The CDR3 runs 14 residues. V was clipped by 0 bases and J by 4 bases, with 12 bases between them. The sequenced part of the CDR3 DNA is TGTGCCTGGAGTGTATCGGGAGGGGGCACTGAA. It encodes CAWSVSGGGTE. The complete CDR3 protein is CAWSVSGGGTEAFF.

Worth noting for this clone: The missing CDR3 end, 3 residues past where the read stops, is filled in from the germline J gene. This chain uses TRBV20-1 with TRBJ2-3, with D tentatively TRBD2 (6 bases). The CDR3 is 14 amino acids. V was trimmed by 5 bases and J by 1 base, leaving 13 bases between them. From germline, CDR1 is DFQATT and CDR2 SNEGSKA (reference sequence). The CDR3 region is CSAGDSRGTDTQYF. CDR3 bases read: TGCAGTGCTGGGGACTCTAGAGGCACAGATACG.

Notes on this clone: The read terminates 3 residues ahead of where the CDR3 ends, so the germline J gene completes it. V gene TRBV18 combines with J gene TRBJ2-3; 9 bases line up with TRBD2. Germline CDR1 reads KGHSH; CDR2 reads LQKENI. This CDR3 has 16 residues. The CDR3 reads CASSPIPSGTGETQYF. CDR3 DNA (partial): TGTGCCAGCTCACCTATCCCTAGCGGGACGGGGGAGACG.

Regarding this clone: The read falls 3 residues short of the CDR3 end, and the missing part is taken from the germline J gene. The rearrangement joins TRBV7-2 to TRBJ1-2, with D uncertain. This CDR3 region has 14 residues. Germline V gene data show CDR1 as SGHTA and CDR2 as FQGNSA. The CDR3 protein is CASSSRTRFHDYTF. The sequenced part of the CDR3 DNA is TGTGCCAGCAGCTCCCGGACTAGGTTTCATGAC.

A remark on this clone: The CDR3 end is not reached by the read, which stops 3 residues before it; the germline J gene fills it in. The chain recombines TRBV6-1 with TRBJ2-3; the D is unclear. Germline V gene lookup returns CDR1 MNHNS and CDR2 SASEGT. This CDR3 has 14 amino acids. CDR3 sequence: CASSEGQANQPQYF. Incomplete CDR3 DNA: TGTGCCAGCAGTGAGGGCCAAGCAAATCAGCCG.

A remark on this clone: The read terminates 3 residues ahead of where the CDR3 ends, so the germline J gene completes it. V gene TRBV10-3 combines with J gene TRBJ1-2; a weak D match, TRBD1 (5 bases). CDR3 length: 12 residues. Trimming stripped 8 bases from V and 6 bases from J, with 13 bases between. Germline-derived CDR1 and CDR2 are ENHRY and SYGVKD. The CDR3 sequence is CAIGGAGNGYTF. The part of the CDR3 DNA that was read is TGTGCCATCGGAGGAGCAGGGAATGGC.